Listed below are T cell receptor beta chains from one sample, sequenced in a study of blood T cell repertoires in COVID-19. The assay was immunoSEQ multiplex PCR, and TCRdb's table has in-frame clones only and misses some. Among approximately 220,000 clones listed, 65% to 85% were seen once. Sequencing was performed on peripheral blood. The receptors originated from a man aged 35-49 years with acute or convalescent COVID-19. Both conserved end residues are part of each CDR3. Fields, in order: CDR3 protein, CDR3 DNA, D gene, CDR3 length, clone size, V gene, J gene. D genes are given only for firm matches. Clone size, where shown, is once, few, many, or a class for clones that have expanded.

CASGLVVRMGSGIPNQPQHF	TGTGCTAGTGGTTTGGTAGTCAGGATGGGGTCGGGGATCCCTAATCAGCCCCAGCATTTT	-	20	-	TRBV12-5	TRBJ1-5
CASSQALLRVEQYF	TGTGCCAGCAGCCAAGCTCTCCTTCGGGTGGAGCAGTACTTC	-	14	-	TRBV6-2/TRBV6-3	TRBJ2-7
CASSLGGYGYTF	TGTGCCAGTAGTCTCGGAGGGTATGGCTACACCTTC	-	12	-	TRBV19	TRBJ1-2
CAWSRSGTSDTQYF	TGTGCCTGGAGCCGTAGCGGGACCTCAGATACGCAGTATTTT	TRBD2	14	-	TRBV30	TRBJ2-3
CASSLGQALNEKLFF	TGTGCCAGCAGCCTCGGACAGGCGTTAAATGAAAAACTGTTTTTT	TRBD1	15	-	TRBV6-5	TRBJ1-4
CASSPSWTANGYTF	TGTGCCAGCAGCCCCTCCTGGACAGCCAATGGCTACACCTTC	-	14	few	TRBV6-5	TRBJ1-2
CASSLTAGGDDSPLHF	TGTGCCAGCAGCTTAACTGCAGGGGGCGATGATTCACCCCTCCACTTT	TRBD1	16	-	TRBV11-2	TRBJ1-6
CASSLGQGAGYGYTF	TGCGCCAGCAGCTTGGGGCAGGGGGCTGGCTATGGCTACACCTTC	TRBD1	15	once	TRBV5-1	TRBJ1-2
CSAAGQVGQPQHF	TGCAGCGCTGCAGGACAGGTAGGCCAGCCCCAGCATTTT	TRBD1	13	-	TRBV29-1	TRBJ1-5
CASSLSEVAVGGPPLSYEQYF	TGTGCCAGCAGTTTATCCGAAGTGGCAGTAGGGGGACCGCCCTTAAGCTACGAGCAGTACTTC	-	21	-	TRBV28	TRBJ2-7
CASSSLTSGGEKLFF	TGTGCCAGCAGCTCTCTAACTAGCGGGGGTGAAAAACTGTTTTTT	-	15	-	TRBV7-9	TRBJ1-4
CASSLWGGRDNEQFF	TGCGCCAGCAGCTTATGGGGCGGGAGGGACAATGAGCAGTTCTTC	TRBD2	15	-	TRBV5-1	TRBJ2-1
CASNIQVLNTEAFF	TGTGCCAGCAACATACAGGTCCTGAACACTGAAGCTTTCTTT	-	14	-	TRBV6-5	TRBJ1-1
CASSLGTSGDEQFF	TGTGCCAGCTCCCTGGGGACTAGCGGCGATGAGCAGTTCTTC	TRBD2	14	-	TRBV7-9	TRBJ2-1
CASSTGAYGYTF	TGTGCCAGCAGTACAGGAGCCTATGGCTACACCTTC	-	12	-	TRBV6-5	TRBJ1-2
CASSSRRGGEDTQYF	TGTGCCAGCAGTTCCCGGAGGGGCGGGGAAGATACGCAGTATTTT	-	15	-	TRBV27	TRBJ2-3
CASSQGWTGHTEAFF	TGTGCCAGCAGCCAAGGCTGGACAGGGCACACTGAAGCTTTCTTT	TRBD1	15	-	TRBV3-1/TRBV3-2	TRBJ1-1
CASSLLREQYF	TGTGCCAGCAGCCTGCTCCGGGAGCAGTACTTC	-	11	-	TRBV5-4	TRBJ2-7
CSVVDIPYEQYF	TGCAGCGTTGTGGACATACCCTACGAGCAGTACTTC	-	12	-	TRBV29-1	TRBJ2-7
CASSTGLAGGPYNEQFF	TGTGCCAGCAGCACGGGACTAGCGGGAGGCCCCTACAATGAGCAGTTCTTC	TRBD2	17	-	TRBV11-2	TRBJ2-1
CASSLEGGLAGGPKSYEQYF	TGTGCCAGCAGCTTAGAAGGGGGACTAGCGGGAGGGCCGAAATCCTACGAGCAGTACTTC	TRBD2	20	-	TRBV11-2	TRBJ2-7
CASSTRTGNQPQHF	TGTGCCAGCAGCACACGGACAGGTAATCAGCCCCAGCATTTT	-	14	-	TRBV21-1	TRBJ1-5
CASSPGTASNTGELFF	TGTGCCAGCAGTCCCGGGACAGCCTCGAACACCGGGGAGCTGTTTTTT	TRBD1	16	few	TRBV2	TRBJ2-2
CASSLAGVGTDTQYF	TGCGCCAGCAGCTTGGCGGGAGTGGGCACAGATACGCAGTATTTT	-	15	-	TRBV5-1	TRBJ2-3
CSVERGPNTIYF	TGCAGCGTTGAAAGAGGCCCGAACACCATATATTTT	-	12	-	TRBV29-1	TRBJ1-3
CASSEGTGGPGGYTF	TGCGCCAGCAGTGAGGGGACAGGGGGCCCGGGTGGCTACACCTTC	TRBD1	15	few	TRBV10-2	TRBJ1-2
CASSGEAGETQYF	TGTGCCAGCAGTGGGGAAGCGGGAGAGACCCAGTACTTC	-	13	-	TRBV2	TRBJ2-5
CSASQVQGAFF	TGCAGTGCTAGCCAGGTCCAGGGGGCTTTCTTT	-	11	-	TRBV20-1	TRBJ1-1
CASSLLSDGELFF	TGTGCCAGCAGCCTCCTTAGTGACGGGGAGCTGTTTTTT	-	13	-	TRBV7-9	TRBJ2-2
CAWSAGRDRVHGYTF	TGTGCCTGGAGCGCGGGGCGGGACAGGGTCCATGGCTACACCTTC	TRBD1	15	-	TRBV30	TRBJ1-2
CASSPRRGHTYEQYF	TGTGCCAGCAGCCCCCGACGGGGACACACCTACGAGCAGTACTTC	-	15	-	TRBV7-2	TRBJ2-7
CASSAPRRSYNEQFF	TGTGCCAGTAGTGCACCTCGGAGGTCCTACAATGAGCAGTTCTTC	-	15	few	TRBV19	TRBJ2-1
CASSIRNSGANVLTF	TGCGCCAGCAGCATTAGAAACTCTGGGGCCAACGTCCTGACTTTC	-	15	-	TRBV5-1	TRBJ2-6
CASSLRDNRNTIYF	TGTGCCAGCAGCTTGCGGGACAACCGAAACACCATATATTTT	-	14	-	TRBV5-6	TRBJ1-3
CASSYSSRRSERRDEQFF	TGTGCCAGCAGTTACTCGAGTCGTCGGAGCGAGAGGAGGGATGAGCAGTTCTTC	-	18	-	TRBV6-2/TRBV6-3	TRBJ2-1
CASSINRGGGYTF	TGTGCCAGCAGCATCAACAGGGGCGGCGGCTACACCTTC	TRBD1	13	-	TRBV7-2	TRBJ1-2
CASSFKTGGDQPQHF	TGTGCCAGCAGTTTTAAGACAGGGGGAGATCAGCCCCAGCATTTT	TRBD1	15	-	TRBV28	TRBJ1-5
CASSLGQGVRQYF	TGTGCCAGCAGCTTAGGACAGGGGGTTCGGCAGTACTTC	TRBD1	13	few	TRBV7-8	TRBJ2-7
CASSFGLAGGHEQFF	TGTGCCAGCAGTTTTGGGCTAGCGGGAGGGCATGAGCAGTTCTTC	TRBD2	15	-	TRBV27	TRBJ2-1
CASKAGRTNYGYTF	TGTGCCAGTAAAGCGGGGCGGACTAACTATGGCTACACCTTC	-	14	-	TRBV19	TRBJ1-2
CASSPPGQAYNEQFF	TGTGCCAGCAGCCCGCCGGGACAGGCATACAATGAGCAGTTCTTC	TRBD1	15	once	TRBV7-9	TRBJ2-1
CASSLSSKTSGTRRTQYF	TGTGCCAGCAGTTTATCGAGCAAGACTAGCGGTACGAGGAGGACCCAGTACTTC	TRBD2	18	-	TRBV27	TRBJ2-5
CASSFGAFGAFF	TGTGCCAGCAGCTTCGGAGCCTTTGGAGCTTTCTTT	-	12	-	TRBV5-5	TRBJ1-1
CASSQELGTSGYEQYF	TGTGCCAGCAGCCAAGAACTCGGGACTAGCGGCTACGAGCAGTACTTC	TRBD2	16	-	TRBV4-2	TRBJ2-7
CASRPSNQPQHF	TGTGCCAGCAGACCTAGTAATCAGCCCCAGCATTTT	-	12	once	TRBV28	TRBJ1-5
CASSVGGKDTQYF	TGTGCCAGCAGCGTGGGGGGGAAAGATACGCAGTATTTT	TRBD2	13	-	TRBV9	TRBJ2-3